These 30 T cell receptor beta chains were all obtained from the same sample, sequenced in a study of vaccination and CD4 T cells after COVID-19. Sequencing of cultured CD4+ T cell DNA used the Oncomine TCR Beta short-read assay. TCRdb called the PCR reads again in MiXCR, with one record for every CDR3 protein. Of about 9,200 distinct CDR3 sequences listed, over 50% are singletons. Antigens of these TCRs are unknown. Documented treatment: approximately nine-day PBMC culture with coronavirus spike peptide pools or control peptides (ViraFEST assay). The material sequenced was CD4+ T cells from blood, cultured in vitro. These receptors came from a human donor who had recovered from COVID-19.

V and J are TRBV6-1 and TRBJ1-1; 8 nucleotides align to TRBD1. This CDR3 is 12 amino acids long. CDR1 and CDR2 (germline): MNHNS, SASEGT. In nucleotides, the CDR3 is TGTGCAGTCAGGGGGCGAGGAACTGAAGCTTTCTTT. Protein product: CAVRGRGTEAFF.

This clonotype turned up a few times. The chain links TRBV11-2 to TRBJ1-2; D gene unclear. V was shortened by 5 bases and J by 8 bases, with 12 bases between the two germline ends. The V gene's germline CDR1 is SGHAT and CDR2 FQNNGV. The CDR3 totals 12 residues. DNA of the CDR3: TGTGCCAGCAGCGTCCCCCTTGGGGGCTACACCTTC. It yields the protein CASSVPLGGYTF.

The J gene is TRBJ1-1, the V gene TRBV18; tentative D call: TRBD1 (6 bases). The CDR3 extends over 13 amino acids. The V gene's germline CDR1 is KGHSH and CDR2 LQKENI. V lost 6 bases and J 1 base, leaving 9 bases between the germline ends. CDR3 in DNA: TGTGCCAGCTCCCAGGACAGGAACACTGAAGCTTTCTTT. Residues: CASSQDRNTEAFF.

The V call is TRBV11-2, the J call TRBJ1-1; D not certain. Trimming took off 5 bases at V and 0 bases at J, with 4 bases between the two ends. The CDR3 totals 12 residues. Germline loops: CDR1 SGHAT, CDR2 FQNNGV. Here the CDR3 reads CASSPLNTEAFF. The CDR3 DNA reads TGTGCCAGCAGCCCACTGAACACTGAAGCTTTCTTT.

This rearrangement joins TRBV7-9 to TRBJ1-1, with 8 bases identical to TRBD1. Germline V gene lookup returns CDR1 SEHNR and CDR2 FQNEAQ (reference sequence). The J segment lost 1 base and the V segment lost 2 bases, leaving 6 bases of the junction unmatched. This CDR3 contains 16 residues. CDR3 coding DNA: TGTGCCAGCAGCTTACGAAGCGGGACAGGGAACACTGAAGCTTTCTTT. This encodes CASSLRSGTGNTEAFF. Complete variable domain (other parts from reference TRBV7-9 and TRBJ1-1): DTGVSQNPRHKITKRGQNVTFRCDPISEHNRLYWYRQTLGQGPEFLTYFQNEAQLEKSRLLSDRFSAERPKGSFSTLEIQRTEQGDSAMYLCASSLRSGTGNTEAFFGQGTRLTVV.

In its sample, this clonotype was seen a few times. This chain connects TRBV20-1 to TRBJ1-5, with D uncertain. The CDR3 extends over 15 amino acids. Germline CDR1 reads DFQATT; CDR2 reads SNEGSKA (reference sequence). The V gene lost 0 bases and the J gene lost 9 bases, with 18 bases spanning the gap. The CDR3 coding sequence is TGCAGTGCTAGAGATAACGGCCTACCAGACCGGCCCCAGCATTTT. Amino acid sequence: CSARDNGLPDRPQHF.

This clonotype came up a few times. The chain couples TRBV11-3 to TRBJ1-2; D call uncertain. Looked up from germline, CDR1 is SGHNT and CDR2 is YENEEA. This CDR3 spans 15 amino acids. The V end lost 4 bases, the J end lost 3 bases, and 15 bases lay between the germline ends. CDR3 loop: CASSSEGSPDYGYTF. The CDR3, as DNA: TGTGCCAGCAGCTCGGAAGGCTCCCCAGACTATGGCTACACCTTC.

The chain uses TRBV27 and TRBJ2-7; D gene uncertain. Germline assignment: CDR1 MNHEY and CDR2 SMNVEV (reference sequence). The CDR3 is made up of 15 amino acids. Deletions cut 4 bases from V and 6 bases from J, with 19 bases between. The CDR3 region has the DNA TGTGCCAGCAGTTACCAAATAGGTGGGGTATCCGAGCAGTACTTC. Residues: CASSYQIGGVSEQYF.

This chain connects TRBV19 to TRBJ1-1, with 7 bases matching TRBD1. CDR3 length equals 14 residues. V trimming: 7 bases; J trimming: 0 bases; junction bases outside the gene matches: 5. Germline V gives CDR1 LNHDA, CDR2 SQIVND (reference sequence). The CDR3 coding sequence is TGTGCCAGTAAGGGACAGCAGGTGAACACTGAAGCTTTCTTT. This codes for CASKGQQVNTEAFF. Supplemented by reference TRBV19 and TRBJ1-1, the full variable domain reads DGGITQSPKYLFRKEGQNVTLSCEQNLNHDAMYWYRQDPGQGLRLIYYSQIVNDFQKGDIAEGYSVSREKKESFPLTVTSAQKNPTAFYLCASKGQQVNTEAFFGQGTRLTVV.

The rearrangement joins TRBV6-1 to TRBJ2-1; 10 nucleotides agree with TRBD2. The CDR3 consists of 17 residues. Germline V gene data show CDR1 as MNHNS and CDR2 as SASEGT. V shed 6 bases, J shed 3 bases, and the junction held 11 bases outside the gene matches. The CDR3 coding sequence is TGTGCCAGCAGGAAACGGACTAGCGGAGGGGACTACAATGAGCAGTTCTTC. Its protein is CASRKRTSGGDYNEQFF.

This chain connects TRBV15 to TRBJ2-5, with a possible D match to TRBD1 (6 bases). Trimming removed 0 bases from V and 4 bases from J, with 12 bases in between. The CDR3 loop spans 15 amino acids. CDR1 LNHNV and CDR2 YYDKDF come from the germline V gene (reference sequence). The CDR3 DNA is TGTGCCACCAGCAGAGAGCCAGGGGCGGGAGAGACCCAGTACTTC. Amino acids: CATSREPGAGETQYF. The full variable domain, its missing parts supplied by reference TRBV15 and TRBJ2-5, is DAMVIQNPRYQVTQFGKPVTLSCSQTLNHNVMYWYQQKSSQAPKLLFHYYDKDFNNEADTPDNFQSRRPNTSFCFLDIRSPGLGDTAMYLCATSREPGAGETQYFGPGTRLLVL.

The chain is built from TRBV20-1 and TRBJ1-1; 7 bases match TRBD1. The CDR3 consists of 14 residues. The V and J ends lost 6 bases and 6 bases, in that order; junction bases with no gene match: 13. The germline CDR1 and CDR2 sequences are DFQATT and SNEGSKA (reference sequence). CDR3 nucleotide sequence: TGCAGTGCAACGAGGGAGGGGGCAACATCTGAAGCTTTCTTT. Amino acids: CSATREGATSEAFF.

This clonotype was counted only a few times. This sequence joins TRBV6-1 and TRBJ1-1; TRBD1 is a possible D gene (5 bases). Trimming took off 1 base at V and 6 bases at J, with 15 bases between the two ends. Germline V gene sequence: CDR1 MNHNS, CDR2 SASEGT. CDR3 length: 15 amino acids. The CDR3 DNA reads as TGTGCCAGCAGTGAAGGTCCCTTGGGGCTAGCTGAAGCTTTCTTT. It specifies CASSEGPLGLAEAFF.

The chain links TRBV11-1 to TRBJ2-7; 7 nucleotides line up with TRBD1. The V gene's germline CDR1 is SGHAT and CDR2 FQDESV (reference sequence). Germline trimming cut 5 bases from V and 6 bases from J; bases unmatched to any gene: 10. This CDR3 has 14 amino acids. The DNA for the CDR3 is TGTGCCAGCAGCCCTTCCCGGGACAGTCCCGAGCAGTACTTC. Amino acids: CASSPSRDSPEQYF.

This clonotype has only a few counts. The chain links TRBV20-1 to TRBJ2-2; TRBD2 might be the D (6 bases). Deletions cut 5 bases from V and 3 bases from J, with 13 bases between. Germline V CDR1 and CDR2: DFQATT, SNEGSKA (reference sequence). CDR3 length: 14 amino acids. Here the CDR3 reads CSAFNRDYTGELFF. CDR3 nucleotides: TGCAGTGCTTTCAACCGGGACTACACCGGGGAGCTGTTTTTT.

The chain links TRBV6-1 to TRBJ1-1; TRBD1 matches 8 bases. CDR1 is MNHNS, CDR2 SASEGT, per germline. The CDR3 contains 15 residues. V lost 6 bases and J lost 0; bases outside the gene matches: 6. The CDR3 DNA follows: TGTGCCAGCAGCCGGACAGGGAGTATGAACACTGAAGCTTTCTTT. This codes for CASSRTGSMNTEAFF.

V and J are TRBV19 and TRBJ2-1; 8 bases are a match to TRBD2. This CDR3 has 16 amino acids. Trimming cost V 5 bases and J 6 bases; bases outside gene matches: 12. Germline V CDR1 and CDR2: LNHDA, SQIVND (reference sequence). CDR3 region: CASSPTTSGSRNEQFF. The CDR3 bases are TGTGCCAGTAGTCCAACTACTAGCGGCTCCCGCAATGAGCAGTTCTTC. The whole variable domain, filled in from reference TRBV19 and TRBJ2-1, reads DGGITQSPKYLFRKEGQNVTLSCEQNLNHDAMYWYRQDPGQGLRLIYYSQIVNDFQKGDIAEGYSVSREKKESFPLTVTSAQKNPTAFYLCASSPTTSGSRNEQFFGPGTRLTVL.

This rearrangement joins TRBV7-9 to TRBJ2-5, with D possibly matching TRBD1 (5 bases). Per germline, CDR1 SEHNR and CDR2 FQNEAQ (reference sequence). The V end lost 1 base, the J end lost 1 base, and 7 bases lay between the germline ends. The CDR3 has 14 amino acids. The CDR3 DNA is TGTGCCAGCAGCTTAGACACAGGCCAAGAGACCCAGTACTTC. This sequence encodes CASSLDTGQETQYF. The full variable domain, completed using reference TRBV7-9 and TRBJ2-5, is DTGVSQNPRHKITKRGQNVTFRCDPISEHNRLYWYRQTLGQGPEFLTYFQNEAQLEKSRLLSDRFSAERPKGSFSTLEIQRTEQGDSAMYLCASSLDTGQETQYFGPGTRLLVL.

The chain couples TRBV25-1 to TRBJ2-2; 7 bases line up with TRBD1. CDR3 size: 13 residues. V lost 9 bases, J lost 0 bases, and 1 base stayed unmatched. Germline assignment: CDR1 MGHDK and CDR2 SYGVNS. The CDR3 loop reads CARGTANTGELFF. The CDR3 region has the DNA TGTGCCAGAGGGACAGCGAACACCGGGGAGCTGTTTTTT.

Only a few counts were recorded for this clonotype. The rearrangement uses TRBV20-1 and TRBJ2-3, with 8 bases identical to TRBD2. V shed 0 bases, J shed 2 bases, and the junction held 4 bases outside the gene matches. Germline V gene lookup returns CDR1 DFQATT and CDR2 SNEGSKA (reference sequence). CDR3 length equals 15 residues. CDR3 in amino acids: CSARESGGSTDTQYF. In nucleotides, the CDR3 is TGCAGTGCTAGAGAGAGCGGGGGCTCCACAGATACGCAGTATTTT.

CDR3 sequence: CASSLGTRMNTEAFF. The CDR3 nucleotides read TGTGCCAGCAGCTTAGGGACACGGATGAACACTGAAGCTTTCTTT. This chain connects TRBV7-9 to TRBJ1-1; a weak D match, TRBD1 (5 bases). Germline V gene sequence: CDR1 SEHNR, CDR2 FQNEAQ (reference sequence). The V gene lost 1 base and the J gene lost 0 bases, with 9 bases spanning the gap. This CDR3 region has 15 residues.

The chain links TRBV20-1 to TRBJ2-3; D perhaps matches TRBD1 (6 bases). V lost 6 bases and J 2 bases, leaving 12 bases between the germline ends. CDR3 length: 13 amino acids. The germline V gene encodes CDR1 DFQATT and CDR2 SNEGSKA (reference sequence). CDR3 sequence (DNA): TGCAGTGCCCCGGACAGAATCACAGATACGCAGTATTTT. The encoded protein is CSAPDRITDTQYF.

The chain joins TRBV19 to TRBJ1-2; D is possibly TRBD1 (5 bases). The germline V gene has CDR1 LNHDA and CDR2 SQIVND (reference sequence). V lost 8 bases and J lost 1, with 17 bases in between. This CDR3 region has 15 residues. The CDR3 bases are TGTGCCAGTTCTCGGGACGGGACCTTTAACTATGGCTACACCTTC. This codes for CASSRDGTFNYGYTF.

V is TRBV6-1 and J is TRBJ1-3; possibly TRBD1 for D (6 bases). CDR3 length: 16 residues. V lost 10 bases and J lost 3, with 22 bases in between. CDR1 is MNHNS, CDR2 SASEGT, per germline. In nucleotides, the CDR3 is TGTGCCACACACCCACAGGGCAGGGCTCGTGGAAACACCATATATTTT. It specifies CATHPQGRARGNTIYF.

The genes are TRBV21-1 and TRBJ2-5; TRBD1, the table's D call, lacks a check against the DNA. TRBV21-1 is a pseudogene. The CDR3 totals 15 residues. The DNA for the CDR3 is TGTGCCAGCAGCCCGGGGACAGGGTGGAGAGAGACCCAGTACTTC. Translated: CASSPGTGWRETQYF.

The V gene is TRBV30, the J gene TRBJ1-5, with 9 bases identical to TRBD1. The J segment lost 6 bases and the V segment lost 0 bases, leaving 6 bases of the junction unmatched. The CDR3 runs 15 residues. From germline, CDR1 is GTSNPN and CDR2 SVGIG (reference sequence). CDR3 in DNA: TGTGCCTGGAGTGTTATACAGGGGGCTTTTCAGCCCCAGCATTTT. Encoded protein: CAWSVIQGAFQPQHF.

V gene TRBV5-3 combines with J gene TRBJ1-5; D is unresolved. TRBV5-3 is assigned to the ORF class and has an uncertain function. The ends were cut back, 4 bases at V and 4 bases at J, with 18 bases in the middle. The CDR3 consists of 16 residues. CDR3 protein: CARSPSKGGLNQPQHF. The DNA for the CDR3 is TGTGCCAGAAGCCCCTCCAAGGGCGGTTTAAATCAGCCCCAGCATTTT.

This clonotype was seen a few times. For the CDR3, the DNA is TGTGCCAGCAGCCCCCGGGGGGGCCTGAACAATGAGCAGTTCTTC. Residues: CASSPRGGLNNEQFF. V and J are TRBV7-9 and TRBJ2-1; TRBD2 agrees at 8 bases. The V segment lost 5 bases and the J segment 5 bases; nucleotides outside the gene matches: 8. CDR1 SEHNR and CDR2 FQNEAQ come from the germline V gene (reference sequence). CDR3 length equals 15 residues.

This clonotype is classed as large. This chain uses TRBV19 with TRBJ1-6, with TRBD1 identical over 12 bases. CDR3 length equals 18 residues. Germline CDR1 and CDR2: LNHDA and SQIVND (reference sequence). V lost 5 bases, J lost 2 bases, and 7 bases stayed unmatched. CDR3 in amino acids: CASSPAGTGGTYNSPLHF. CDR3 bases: TGTGCCAGTAGTCCAGCCGGGACAGGGGGCACCTATAATTCACCCCTCCACTTT.

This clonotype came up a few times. The CDR3 DNA is TGTGCCAGCAGTGAATACGGACCCCCCGGGGAGCTGTTTTTT. Residues: CASSEYGPPGELFF. This chain connects TRBV6-1 to TRBJ2-2, with no clear D. The CDR3 has 14 residues. Germline V gene data show CDR1 as MNHNS and CDR2 as SASEGT. V was trimmed by 2 bases and J by 6 bases, leaving 10 bases between them.